Following are 19 T cell receptor beta chains from one sample sequenced in a study of vaccination and CD4 T cells after COVID-19 (dated by TCRdb to between 2021 and 2024). These receptors have no known antigen. The library was prepared using PCR. Sequenced on an Illumina iSeq 100. TCR sequencing of DNA from cultured CD4+ T cells used the Oncomine TCR Beta short-read assay at the Johns Hopkins FTIC core. TCRdb redid the processing of the public reads, applying fastp at Q25 and MiXCR, and retained in-frame beta chains. Entries are consolidated by CDR3 protein sequence, retaining the most common genes and DNA. The sample includes about 25,000 distinct CDR3 sequences, with about 29% observed a single time. Approximately 3% of the sample is in the top ten clones. The time point label here, explained by the study, means: late sampling 161 to 241 days after vaccination in three convalescent patients. What the treatment or condition label conveys for this sample: approximately 9-day PBMC culture with coronavirus spike peptide pools or control peptides (ViraFEST assay).

The material sequenced was CD4+ T cells from blood, cultured in vitro, taken about 7 months after SARS-CoV-2 vaccination. These receptors all stem from a human donor who had recovered from COVID-19.

This chain uses TRBV10-2 with TRBJ1-2; no clear D. Germline CDR1 WSHSY, CDR2 SAAADI. V was clipped by 3 bases and J by 3 bases, with 11 bases between them. The CDR3 consists of 14 residues. Here the CDR3 reads CASSDPRLHYGYTF. In DNA, the CDR3 is TGCGCCAGCAGTGACCCTCGCCTTCACTATGGCTACACCTTC.

This clonotype was detected only a few times. The gene calls are TRBV28 and TRBJ1-6; possibly TRBD1 for D (5 bases). The germline V gene encodes CDR1 MDHEN and CDR2 SYDVKM. The CDR3 extends over 16 amino acids. Trimming shortened V by 2 bases and J by 1 base, and 9 bases separated the two germline ends. This CDR3 reads CASSLGGVSYNSPLHF. Written as DNA, the CDR3 is TGTGCCAGCAGTTTAGGGGGGGTATCCTATAATTCACCCCTCCACTTT.

This clonotype was detected once. The CDR3 is CASSLGGVQETQYF. The CDR3 coding sequence is TGTGCCAGCAGTTTGGGCGGGGTCCAAGAGACCCAGTACTTC. The V and J genes are TRBV28 and TRBJ2-5; a weak D match, TRBD2 (6 bases). CDR3 length: 14 amino acids. Per the germline V gene, CDR1 is MDHEN and CDR2 is SYDVKM. Trimming removed 3 bases from V and 1 base from J, with 9 bases in between. The full variable domain, completed using reference TRBV28 and TRBJ2-5, is DVKVTQSSRYLVKRTGEKVFLECVQDMDHENMFWYRQDPGLGLRLIYFSYDVKMKEKGDIPEGYSVSREKKERFSLILESASTNQTSMYLCASSLGGVQETQYFGPGTRLLVL.

There are a few counts of this clonotype. This rearrangement joins TRBV7-9 to TRBJ2-1; D is unclear. CDR3 length equals 11 residues. V dropped 5 bases and J dropped 5 bases, with 4 bases sitting between them. The germline gives CDR1 SEHNR, CDR2 FQNEAQ (reference sequence). CDR3 in DNA: TGTGCCAGCAGCGGACACAATGAGCAGTTCTTC. This gives the protein CASSGHNEQFF.

The sample holds a few counts of this clonotype. The chain is built from TRBV27 and TRBJ2-5, with D unclear. V was shortened by 2 bases and J by 3 bases, with 7 bases between the two germline ends. This CDR3 is 13 amino acids long. The V gene's germline CDR1 is MNHEY and CDR2 SMNVEV (reference sequence). CDR3 protein: CASSLARKETQYF. The CDR3 DNA reads as TGTGCCAGCAGTTTAGCACGGAAAGAGACCCAGTACTTC.

Concerning this clonotype itself: Germline is not matched at one junction end, which may reflect a read error. The rearrangement links TRBV6-5 to TRBJ2-3, with 7 bases lining up with TRBD2. Germline loops: CDR1 MNHEY, CDR2 SVGAGI. The CDR3 is 14 amino acids. Here the CDR3 DNA reads TGTGCCAGCAGTTGGCGGGAGAGCAAAGATACGCAGTATTTT. This encodes CASSWRESKDTQYF.

The chain joins TRBV6-2 or TRBV6-3 to TRBJ2-2, with D possibly matching TRBD2 (6 bases). This CDR3 spans 17 amino acids. The germline V gene has CDR1 MNHEY and CDR2 SVGEGT. Trimming pared 5 bases from V and 0 bases from J, leaving 16 bases between. The CDR3 protein is CASSDRWTTTNTGELFF. The DNA of the CDR3 is TGTGCCAGCAGTGACCGATGGACTACGACGAACACCGGGGAGCTGTTTTTT.

The chain couples TRBV7-9 to TRBJ1-2; unclear D gene. The germline V gene has CDR1 SEHNR and CDR2 FQNEAQ (reference sequence). Trimming cost V 4 bases and J 4 bases, with 7 bases left between them. The CDR3 runs 12 residues. The DNA for the CDR3 is TGTGCCAGCAGCTCGACTATCTATGGCTACACCTTC. This sequence encodes CASSSTIYGYTF.

This clonotype has more than one count but fewer than ten. This chain connects TRBV4-3 to TRBJ1-1; TRBD1 is a possible D gene (6 bases). In germline, CDR1 is LGHNA, CDR2 YSLEER. V lost 3 bases, J lost 5 bases, and 7 bases lay in between. The CDR3 is made up of 12 amino acids. The chain's CDR3 is CASSHRGTEAFF. The CDR3 DNA reads TGCGCCAGCAGCCATAGGGGGACTGAAGCTTTCTTT.

In this sample, this clonotype turned up a few times. This sequence joins TRBV20-1 and TRBJ1-2, with D possibly being TRBD1 (5 bases). The length of the CDR3 is 11 residues. Trimming left V 7 bases short and J 1 base short, with 7 bases between. Germline V CDR1 and CDR2: DFQATT, SNEGSKA (reference sequence). This CDR3 is CSGDSNYGYTF. CDR3 sequence (DNA): TGCAGTGGAGACAGTAACTATGGCTACACCTTC.

This clonotype is categorized as medium-sized. The chain links TRBV7-8 to TRBJ1-1; D is undetermined. The CDR3 totals 12 residues. V lost 5 bases and J 9 bases, leaving 13 bases between the germline ends. Germline V gives CDR1 SGHVS, CDR2 FQNEAQ. The CDR3 spells CASSQHSGKAFF. The CDR3 nucleotides read TGTGCCAGCAGCCAACACAGTGGGAAAGCTTTCTTT.

This clonotype appeared a few times. The genes are TRBV7-9 and TRBJ1-1; 7 bases agree with TRBD1. The J segment lost 4 bases and the V segment lost 7 bases, leaving 9 bases of the junction unmatched. CDR1 is SEHNR, CDR2 FQNEAQ, per germline (reference sequence). The CDR3 loop spans 14 amino acids. The CDR3 protein is CASTARGGSTEAFF. The CDR3 region has the DNA TGTGCCAGCACCGCCAGGGGGGGAAGCACTGAAGCTTTCTTT. Full variable domain (missing parts from reference TRBV7-9 and TRBJ1-1): DTGVSQNPRHKITKRGQNVTFRCDPISEHNRLYWYRQTLGQGPEFLTYFQNEAQLEKSRLLSDRFSAERPKGSFSTLEIQRTEQGDSAMYLCASTARGGSTEAFFGQGTRLTVV.

The V and J genes are TRBV6-1 and TRBJ1-6; D unresolved. Germline lookup yields CDR1 MNHNS and CDR2 SASEGT. Trimming removed 5 bases from V and 10 bases from J, with 15 bases in between. The CDR3 runs to 14 residues. The CDR3 spells CASSRTLRTSPLHF. The CDR3 DNA sequence: TGTGCCAGCAGTCGGACGTTACGGACCTCACCCCTCCACTTT.

The chain combines TRBV6-5 with TRBJ2-7, with D tentatively TRBD1 or TRBD2 (7 bases each). CDR3 length: 18 amino acids. Germline V lookup: CDR1 MNHEY, CDR2 SVGAGI. Trimming shortened V by 2 bases and J by 4 bases, and 24 bases separated the two germline ends. The CDR3 DNA is TGTGCCAGCAGTTACCCAGCCTCAGGGGGAGGGGGGTTTTACGAGCAGTACTTC. Translation: CASSYPASGGGGFYEQYF.

The rearrangement joins TRBV7-9 to TRBJ1-3, with 8 bases matching TRBD1. The ends lost 4 bases at V and 7 bases at J; junction bases unmatched: 12. Germline CDR1 reads SEHNR; CDR2 reads FQNEAQ (reference sequence). There are 16 residues in the CDR3. This chain's CDR3 is CASSSQFRGRGNTIYF. The DNA of the CDR3 is TGTGCCAGCAGCTCCCAATTCAGGGGGCGCGGGAACACCATATATTTT.

This clonotype turned up a few times. V usage is TRBV7-9 and J usage is TRBJ2-3; 9 bases line up with TRBD2. The CDR3 extends over 15 amino acids. V dropped 2 bases and J dropped 3; count of bases not matched to a gene: 3. Germline lookup yields CDR1 SEHNR and CDR2 FQNEAQ (reference sequence). The DNA of the CDR3 is TGTGCCAGCAGCTTATACAGCGGGGGGACAGATACGCAGTATTTT. It yields the protein CASSLYSGGTDTQYF.

This clonotype showed up just a few times. The V gene is TRBV10-3, the J gene TRBJ2-7; perhaps TRBD1 as D (6 bases). The CDR3 runs 15 residues. CDR1 ENHRY and CDR2 SYGVKD come from the germline V gene. The ends were cut back, 4 bases at V and 2 bases at J, with 15 bases in the middle. CDR3 DNA sequence: TGTGCCATCAGTGGACAGGACCCCCTTACCTACGAGCAGTACTTC. Translation: CAISGQDPLTYEQYF.

This clonotype was detected a few times. The rearrangement links TRBV6-5 to TRBJ1-6; D remains unclear. Germline CDR1 and CDR2: MNHEY and SVGAGI. Between the trimmed V and J ends, which lost 2 bases and 6 bases, there was a span of 11 bases. This CDR3 contains 15 residues. The CDR3, as DNA: TGTGCCAGCAGTTACCGACTACAAGTTAATTCACCCCTCCACTTT. Protein sequence: CASSYRLQVNSPLHF.

This clonotype occurred once. The rearrangement links TRBV28 to TRBJ2-1, with D perhaps matching TRBD2 (6 bases). Germline V CDR1 and CDR2: MDHEN, SYDVKM. The CDR3 sequence is 15 residues long. V shed 9 bases and J shed 10 bases, with 25 bases lying between them. The CDR3 loop is CARTSLLAGRWEQFF. In nucleotides, the CDR3 is TGTGCCAGAACTTCATTGTTGGCGGGAAGATGGGAGCAGTTCTTC.